A single sample is the source of the 2 T cell receptor beta chains below, sequenced in a study of OX40 agonist ivuxolimab in advanced cancers. Profiled with immunoSEQ multiplex PCR; TCRdb holds only in-frame clones, not every one. The profile shows tens of thousands of clones, 88% of them singletons. The source material was CD4+ or CD8+ T cells sorted from blood, sampled in a trial of the OX40 agonist ivuxolimab. These receptor sequences come from an adult with an advanced solid tumor such as melanoma, head and neck, liver or kidney cancer.

This chain uses TRBV14 with TRBJ2-1; the match to TRBD1 covers 8 bases. V dropped 4 bases and J dropped 13; count of bases not matched to a gene: 6. This CDR3 has 12 residues. The germline V gene has CDR1 SGHDN and CDR2 FVKESK. This chain's CDR3 is CASSLTGTGQFF. The CDR3 region has the DNA TGTGCCAGCAGCCTCACCGGGACAGGTCAGTTCTTC.

The CDR3 region has the DNA TGTGCCAGCAGTTTAAGAGCGGGGTTCAATGAGCAGTTCTTC. Translating it yields CASSLRAGFNEQFF. The J gene is TRBJ2-1, the V gene TRBV28; 7 bases map to TRBD2. CDR1 and CDR2 from the germline V gene are MDHEN and SYDVKM. Trimming took 2 bases from V and 6 from J; bases not matched to a gene: 4. The CDR3 spans 14 residues.